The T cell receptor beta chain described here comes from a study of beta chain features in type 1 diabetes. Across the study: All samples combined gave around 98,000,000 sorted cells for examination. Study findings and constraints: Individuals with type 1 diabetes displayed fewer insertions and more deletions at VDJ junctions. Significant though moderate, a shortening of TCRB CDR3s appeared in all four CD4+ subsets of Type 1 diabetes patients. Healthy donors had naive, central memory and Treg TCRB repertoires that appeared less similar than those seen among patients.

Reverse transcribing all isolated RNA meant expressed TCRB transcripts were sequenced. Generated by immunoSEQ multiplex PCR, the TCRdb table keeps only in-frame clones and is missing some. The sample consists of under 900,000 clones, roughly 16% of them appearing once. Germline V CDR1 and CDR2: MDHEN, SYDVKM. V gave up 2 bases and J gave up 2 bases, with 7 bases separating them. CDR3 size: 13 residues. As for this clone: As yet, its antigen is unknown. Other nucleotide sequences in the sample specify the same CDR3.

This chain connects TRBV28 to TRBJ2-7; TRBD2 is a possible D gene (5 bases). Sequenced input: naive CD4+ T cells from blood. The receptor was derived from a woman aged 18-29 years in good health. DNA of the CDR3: TGTGCCAGCAGTTTAAGCGGAACCTACGAGCAGTACTTC. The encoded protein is CASSLSGTYEQYF. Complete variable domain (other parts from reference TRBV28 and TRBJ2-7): DVKVTQSSRYLVKRTGEKVFLECVQDMDHENMFWYRQDPGLGLRLIYFSYDVKMKEKGDIPEGYSVSREKKERFSLILESASTNQTSMYLCASSLSGTYEQYFGPGTRLTVT.